These T cell receptor beta chains were read from a single sample in a study of cytomegalovirus exposure and HLA in healthy donors. Assay used: immunoSEQ multiplex PCR; TCRdb lists only in-frame clones, some missing. The repertoire holds around 200,000 clones, with over 70% as singletons. Sample: PBMCs. These receptors were obtained from a woman under 30 in good health and CMV-seronegative. Both conserved end residues are part of each CDR3. A D gene is named only where the DNA matches it firmly. Clone size is shown for a subset of rows, as once, few, many or a class of expanded clone.

size	V	J	D	DNA	CDR3
NA	TRBV11-3	TRBJ2-3	TRBD2	TGTGCCAGCAGCGCCGAGCGGGACACAGATACGCAGTATTTT	CASSAERDTDTQYF
NA	TRBV6-4	TRBJ2-7	TRBD2	TGTGCCAGCAGTGAAAGGACTAGCGGACCCTACGAGCAGTACTTC	CASSERTSGPYEQYF
NA	TRBV4-3	TRBJ1-3	NA	TGCGCCAGCAGCCGAGACAGAAGCTCTGGAAACACCATATATTTT	CASSRDRSSGNTIYF
NA	TRBV5-1	TRBJ2-7	NA	TGCGCCAGCAGCTTGACGACAGACGAGCAGTACTTC	CASSLTTDEQYF
NA	TRBV4-1	TRBJ1-5	TRBD1	TGCGCCAGCAAGGCCGGGACAGGTCATAATCAGCCCCAGCATTTT	CASKAGTGHNQPQHF
few	TRBV9	TRBJ2-1	TRBD2	TGTGCCAGCAGCGCAAATCCGGGGGAGGGAGGGTACTACAATGAGCAGTTCTTC	CASSANPGEGGYYNEQFF
NA	TRBV4-2	TRBJ2-6	NA	TGTGCCAGCAGCCAAGTAGGGAGCTCTGGGGCCAACGTCCTGACTTTC	CASSQVGSSGANVLTF
few	TRBV6-5	TRBJ1-2	TRBD1	TGTGCCAGCAGTTACCGACAGGGGGCAGACTATGGCTACACCTTC	CASSYRQGADYGYTF
NA	TRBV7-3	TRBJ2-1	NA	TGTGCCAGCAGCTTAACTGTGGGACTTGAGCAGTTCTTC	CASSLTVGLEQFF
few	TRBV6-6	TRBJ1-2	NA	TGTGCCAGCACCGAAGGTCCCTCAGGGTATGGCTACACCTTC	CASTEGPSGYGYTF
NA	TRBV28	TRBJ1-2	NA	TGTGCCAGCAGTTTAATAGGGAACAGGGAGAGCTACACCTTC	CASSLIGNRESYTF
once	TRBV4-2	TRBJ2-1	NA	TGTGCCAGCAGCCAAGATCGATTAGAGGGGGGGTTACGTGAGCAGTTCTTC	CASSQDRLEGGLREQFF
once	TRBV6-6	TRBJ2-2	NA	TGTGCCAGCAGTTATACGGGGTCCGGGGAGCTGTTTTTT	CASSYTGSGELFF
NA	TRBV25-1	TRBJ1-2	NA	TGTGCCAGCAGGGCCGGGTACGCCGATGGCTACACCTTC	CASRAGYADGYTF
NA	TRBV5-4	TRBJ2-7	TRBD2	TGTGCCAGCAGCTTTAGGACTAGCGGGGGGCCGGACTACGAGCAGTACTTC	CASSFRTSGGPDYEQYF
NA	TRBV6-1	TRBJ1-1	NA	TGTGCCAGCAGTGAGCTAGGCAGTATGAACACTGAAGCTTTCTTT	CASSELGSMNTEAFF